This TCR beta chain was documented in a study of cytomegalovirus exposure and HLA in healthy donors (dated by TCRdb to about 2017). Regarding the study in general: In an earlier analysis of 587 of the donors, 250 to 300 Gb of sequence data and 117 million unique TCR beta sequences from roughly 190 million T cells were reported. The study was designed to test whether signatures of past pathogen exposure could be identified by cataloging public T cell receptors. Using immunosequencing, the study profiled T cell repertoires from around 680 subjects and related those repertoires to cytomegalovirus serostatus. Besides the first cohort of 666 subjects, a separate validation cohort made up of roughly 120 different subjects was used. In the later analysis, no new phenotypic data were used to find candidate immune exposures; instead, reliance was placed on TCR beta sequences and their occurrence across donors. Genome-wide SNP genotypes for about 60% of the 666 donors were used in a later genetic analysis, which treated that subset as a discovery cohort. An earlier analysis of fewer than 750 of the donors used high-throughput TCR beta sequencing to judge whether each TCR beta V gene segment behaved as functional or pseudogenic. A later analysis re-analyzed previously published TCR beta repertoires from 600 to 850 donors and added high-resolution HLA genotyping to study TCR occurrence patterns. Donor age, sex, ethnicity and CMV serostatus were compiled alongside the repertoire data. Every repertoire in the discovery cohort had been generated on one and the same sequencing platform. Among about 390 genotyped donors of the cohort, an average of about 240,000 unique TCR beta nucleotide sequences were sequenced per donor, roughly 18% of them non-productive. The genetic ancestry cluster associated with self-reported Caucasian donors included over 65% of the roughly 360 genotyped donors. High-throughput TCR immunosequencing, statistical association of individual TCRs with disease status, and machine learning were combined to predict cytomegalovirus infection status. Typing coverage differed by locus: A, B, C, DRB1 and DQB1 were typed in about 629-640 donors, DQA1 in about 500, DPA1 in some 570, and DPB1 in roughly 470. HLA typing covered class I and class II loci at four-digit resolution. An early release that covered fewer than 750 HLA-typed donors contained approximately 300 gigabases of sequencing data and some 87 million unique TCR sequences. About five DR-DQ haplotypes were treated as single units for association and clustering because of strong linkage in the cohort.

The library was made by the immunoSEQ multiplex PCR assay. For the multiplex PCR, a mixture combining 60 forward primers for TCR Vbeta segments and 13 reverse primers for TCR Jbeta segments was used. A multiplex PCR assay on genomic DNA amplified the CDR3 region of rearranged TCR beta genes. On the Illumina HiSeq System, the amplified TCR beta libraries were sequenced as 87-base-pair reads. Turning to the authors' computational methods: A later analysis counted some 80 million unique TCR beta chains across the 500 to 850 repertoires, and roughly 10 million of these chains were shared by at least two donors. Raw reads were error-corrected and collapsed into unique sequences with a nearest-neighbor algorithm that merged closely related sequences to remove PCR and sequencing errors. To assign V, D and J gene segments, CDR3 sequences were aligned to IMGT reference sequences. For a sequence to be retained, a match of at least six nucleotides was required to both a V gene segment and a J gene segment. A rearrangement was called productive if the CDR3 had no stop codons and remained in frame with V and J, and every other rearrangement was called non-productive. CDR3 was defined according to IMGT convention as the region running from the second conserved V-encoded cysteine to the conserved J-encoded phenylalanine. The earlier analysis of some 580 of the donors excluded any sequence lacking an unambiguous match to a single V gene segment. In an earlier analysis of almost 600 of the donors, a V segment was called functional when productive rearrangements were above 56.7%, and segregating when the standard deviation between donors exceeded 5%. A statistical classification framework was built for diagnosing cytomegalovirus status from the catalog of TCR beta chain sequences. In a later analysis, V and J genes were assigned by comparing TCR nucleotide sequences against IMGT/GENE-DB human TR gene sequences. A later analysis assigned CDR3 sequences and most-parsimonious VDJ recombination scenarios with the TCRdist pipeline. In a later analysis, each TCR beta chain was defined by its CDR3 amino acid sequence together with its V-gene family, and reads without a unique V-gene family were excluded. In a later analysis, around 600 highly shared, low-generation-probability nucleotide sequences were removed to address suspected cross-contamination and a sequencing artifact. In a later analysis, a clonal expansion index for each public chain was calculated from normalized within-repertoire ranks of inferred template counts. In a later analysis, generation probabilities were computed with a VDJ recombination model fitted to out-of-frame rearrangements, and the resulting probabilities were checked against IGoR. In a later analysis, TCR-TCR, TCR-HLA and TCR-CMV co-occurrence was scored with hypergeometric tests, and a repertoire-size bias correction was applied to TCR pairs. False discovery rates were estimated in a later analysis by permuting HLA or CMV assignments 20 times. In a later analysis, co-occurring TCRs were grouped using DBSCAN, and TCRdist sequence similarity was added for clustering within HLA-allele-positive subsets. Co-occurrence clustering excluded repertoires with fewer than 30,000 or more than 120,000 public chains, plus five with anomalous nucleotide sharing. Held by TCRdb, this immuneACCESS table contains in-frame sequences only and omits some clones. Under half of the omission traces to an unresolved V gene where checked; the cause of the rest is unknown. Clone size and V and J calls were adopted from that table, with D and trimming inferred from the DNA. This sample holds some 200,000 clones; under 80% were observed only once. About 2.9% of the sample is in the top ten clones.

What the research found in general, with its limitations: This cohort had only TCR beta chains sequenced, and the lack of alpha or paired-chain data limited which features could be detected. A later analysis found that HLA-associated TCR beta chains were more clonally expanded and had lower generation probabilities than equally common non-associated chains. Because HLA typing was unavailable for some donors at each locus, only the typed subset was used in association tests. According to a later genetic analysis, donors in an Asian-associated ancestry cluster had fewer N-insertions in productive TCRs than the roughly 670-donor mean. In the study, 150 to 200 TCR beta chains were listed as associated with cytomegalovirus. Across donors, most TCR sequences were observed very rarely, whereas some public TCRs were present in many individuals. In an earlier analysis of several hundred of the donors, most TCR beta V segments were observed in productive rearrangements about 90% or about 30% of the time, broadly matching IMGT annotations. When HLA alleles, especially DR and DQ, strongly co-occurred, TCR associations were difficult to assign to individual alleles. According to a later analysis, parvovirus B19, influenza, CMV and Epstein-Barr virus appeared linked to several top co-occurrence clusters. A cluster of highly shared sequence variants was judged likely to represent a technical artifact of the sequencing pipeline. In a later analysis, most CMV-associated TCR beta chains were found to appear HLA-restricted, with HLA associations seemingly driven largely by CMV exposure. In vitro tests confirmed that a few of the cytomegalovirus-associated TCR beta chains recognize cytomegalovirus antigens. Because counts were too low, roughly 16 rarely observed V segments, including chromosome 9 orphons, were left out of the earlier analysis of several hundred of the donors. A further reported finding was that TCR beta sequences accurately predicted the HLA-A and HLA-B alleles for most subjects in the first cohort. Immune exposure information for the cohort was limited to CMV serostatus. In a later genetic analysis, a missense DCLRE1C variant was associated with V-gene and J-gene trimming of TCR beta chains, and the association was replicated in an independent cohort. The presence/absence analyses assumed that sequencing depth was roughly uniform across donors, and that assumption may not be true. The authors suggested that the approach could potentially be extended to other disease states and immunological phenotypes. Linkage disequilibrium might explain the correlated functional status among segregating V segments, but an unknown experimental factor could not be excluded. A later analysis associated 15,000 to 20,000 TCR beta sequences with specific HLA alleles at a false discovery rate of 0.05. In a later analysis, the rate of TCR association differed among HLA loci, with DRB1 alleles having the most associated TCRs and HLA-C alleles having the fewest. The classifier was reported to diagnose cytomegalovirus status with high specificity and sensitivity in both the original cohort and the validation cohort.

The cohort was made up of approximately 670 healthy bone marrow donors. At the time of sampling, all cohort members were nominally healthy, though unrecorded immune exposures were likely present. The donor was CMV seronegative and belonged to the group of 380 or so seronegative cohort members. Every donor gave a peripheral blood sample, and the peripheral blood mononuclear cells from that sample were used for TCR beta sequencing. The Qiagen DNeasy Blood Extraction Kit was used to extract genomic DNA from the blood cell samples. Of note for this clone: Its antigen is unknown. No base quality values were provided; no much bigger clone lies one nucleotide off.

This receptor was identified in a man aged 40-49 years in good health and CMV-seronegative. Sequencing was carried out using PBMCs.

The DNA sequence reads TGTGCCTGGATCGGGACAGAGAACACTGAAGCTTTCTTT. The resulting protein is CAWIGTENTEAFF. Recombination joined TRBV30 with TRBJ1-1, and 7 bases in between align with TRBD1. From cysteine to phenylalanine, the CDR3 is 13 amino acids long. Of all the DNA, just the CDR3 is kept, 39 bases in frame from base 1. V is pruned by 4 bases and J by 1 base, leaving 3 bases of the junction without a gene match. CDR1 and CDR2 are read off the germline V gene (reference sequence) as GTSNPN and SVGIG.